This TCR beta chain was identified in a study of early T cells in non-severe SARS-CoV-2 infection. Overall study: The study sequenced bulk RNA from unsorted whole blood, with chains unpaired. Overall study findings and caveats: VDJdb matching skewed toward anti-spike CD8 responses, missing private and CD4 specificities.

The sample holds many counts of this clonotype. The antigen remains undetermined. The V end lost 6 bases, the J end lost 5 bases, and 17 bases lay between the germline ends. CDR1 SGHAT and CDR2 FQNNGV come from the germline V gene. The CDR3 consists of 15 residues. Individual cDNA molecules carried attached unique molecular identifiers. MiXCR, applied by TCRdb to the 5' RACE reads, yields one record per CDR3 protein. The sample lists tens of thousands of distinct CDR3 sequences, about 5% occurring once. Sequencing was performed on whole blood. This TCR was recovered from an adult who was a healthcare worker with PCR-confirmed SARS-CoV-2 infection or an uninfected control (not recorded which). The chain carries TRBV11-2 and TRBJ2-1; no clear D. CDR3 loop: CASSPEPGTHNEQFF. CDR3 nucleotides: TGTGCCAGCAGTCCCGAGCCGGGTACTCACAATGAGCAGTTCTTC.